This TCR beta chain was profiled in a study of blood T cell repertoires in COVID-19. About the research overall: Researchers got acute and convalescent COVID-19 samples from the United States, Italy and Spain. In each case, the material was cDNA or gDNA derived from T cells, B-cell-depleted T cells, or PBMCs.

Here immunoSEQ multiplex PCR was the method, and the copy in TCRdb shows in-frame clones only, minus some. The table records 220,000 or so clones, roughly four fifths of them present only once. Source material: peripheral blood. The source is a woman in her 30s who had recovered from COVID-19.

In DNA form, the CDR3 reads TGTGCCAGCACTCTAGGGGCAGAGAAAGAGACCCAGTACTTC. Translating it yields CASTLGAEKETQYF. V is TRBV6-5 and J is TRBJ2-5, with TRBD1 as a possible D gene (5 bases). Germline CDR1 reads MNHEY; CDR2 reads SVGAGI. Trimming removed 7 bases from V and 3 bases from J, with 15 bases in between. The CDR3 length is 14 residues.